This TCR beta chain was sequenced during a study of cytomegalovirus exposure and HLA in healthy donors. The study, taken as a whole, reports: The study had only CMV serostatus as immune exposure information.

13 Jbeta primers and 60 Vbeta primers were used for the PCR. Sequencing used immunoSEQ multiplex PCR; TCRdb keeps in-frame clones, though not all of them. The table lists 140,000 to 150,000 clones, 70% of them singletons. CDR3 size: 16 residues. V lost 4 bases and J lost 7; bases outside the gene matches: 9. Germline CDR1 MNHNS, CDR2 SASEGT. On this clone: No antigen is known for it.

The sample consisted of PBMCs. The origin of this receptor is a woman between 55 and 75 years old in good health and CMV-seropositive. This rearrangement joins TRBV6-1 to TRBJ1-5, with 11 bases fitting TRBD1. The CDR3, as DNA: TGTGCCAGCAGTGCCCTGGACAGGGGGCTAGTCCAGCCCCAGCATTTT. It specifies CASSALDRGLVQPQHF.